One sample yielded the 30 T cell receptor beta chains listed below, sequenced in a study of cytomegalovirus exposure and HLA in healthy donors. PCR employed 60 Vbeta and 13 Jbeta primers. Sequencing used immunoSEQ multiplex PCR; TCRdb keeps in-frame clones, though not all of them. The sample records about 65,000 clones, less than 65% being singletons. Specimen: PBMCs. The origin of the receptors is a man younger than 40 in good health and CMV-seronegative.

The CDR3 coding sequence is TGTGCCAGCAAAACTAGGGGACAGGGCACAGATACGCAGTATTTT. Translating gives CASKTRGQGTDTQYF. The V and J genes are TRBV6-5 and TRBJ2-3; 8 nucleotides line up with TRBD1. The CDR3 length is 15 residues. CDR1 and CDR2 (germline): MNHEY, SVGAGI. The V and J ends lost 7 bases and 1 base, in that order; junction bases with no gene match: 7.

The chain is built from TRBV27 and TRBJ1-4; D is perhaps TRBD1 (6 bases). This CDR3 region has 12 residues. Looked up from germline, CDR1 is MNHEY and CDR2 is SMNVEV (reference sequence). Deletions cut 7 bases from V and 12 bases from J, with 15 bases between. The chain's CDR3 is CASKDLGGELFF. The CDR3 region has the DNA TGTGCCAGCAAGGACTTAGGGGGGGAACTGTTTTTT.

This rearrangement joins TRBV9 to TRBJ2-7; 7 positions match TRBD1. Germline trimming cut 4 bases from V and 5 bases from J; bases unmatched to any gene: 12. The CDR3 is made up of 15 amino acids. The germline V gene has CDR1 SGDLS and CDR2 YYNGEE. The CDR3 nucleotides are TGTGCCAGCAGCAAAACAGGGGCGGGTTTAGACGAGCAGTACTTC. It is translated as CASSKTGAGLDEQYF.

This rearrangement joins TRBV5-1 to TRBJ1-3; TRBD1 might be the D (5 bases). Per the germline V gene, CDR1 is SGHRS and CDR2 is YFSETQ. V lost 5 bases to trimming and J lost 4 bases, with 10 bases between them. The CDR3 runs 13 residues. The CDR3 sequence is CASSSGDGNTIYF. The CDR3 DNA is TGCGCCAGCAGTTCGGGGGACGGAAACACCATATATTTT.

The chain couples TRBV2 to TRBJ2-5, with D possibly being TRBD1 (6 bases). Trimming removed 4 bases from V and 2 bases from J, with 17 bases in between. The CDR3 contains 16 residues. Germline values: CDR1 SNHLY, CDR2 FYNNEI. The CDR3 nucleotides read TGTGCCAGCAGTGTCCAGGACAGAGCCCAACAAGAGACCCAGTACTTC. It codes for CASSVQDRAQQETQYF.

The CDR3 loop reads CASSLLLAGGRQETQYF. Here the CDR3 DNA reads TGTGCCAGCAGCTTATTACTAGCGGGGGGAAGACAAGAGACCCAGTACTTC. The chain is built from TRBV7-9 and TRBJ2-5; 12 bases align to TRBD2. V gave up 2 bases and J gave up 2 bases; unmatched junction bases: 6. CDR1 is SEHNR and CDR2 is FQNEAQ in the germline V gene (reference sequence). CDR3 length: 17 residues.

The genes are TRBV6-4 and TRBJ2-7, with D possibly matching TRBD1 (6 bases). The CDR3 has 13 amino acids. Germline CDR1 and CDR2: MRHNA and SNTAGT. Trimming shortened V by 4 bases and J by 11 bases, and 18 bases separated the two germline ends. CDR3 in DNA: TGTGCCAGCAGTGCGACGGAACAGGGACGGAAGTACTTC. It specifies CASSATEQGRKYF.

This clone was seen a handful of times. V gene TRBV6-5 combines with J gene TRBJ2-1; D might be TRBD1 (6 bases). CDR1 MNHEY and CDR2 SVGAGI come from the germline V gene. Trimming removed 7 bases from V and 4 bases from J, with 17 bases in between. The CDR3 is 15 amino acids. The CDR3 coding sequence is TGTGCCAGCAACCGACAGGACCAGAGGTACAATGAGCAGTTCTTC. Amino acids: CASNRQDQRYNEQFF.

The DNA of the CDR3 is TGCGCCAGCTTGCCCTGGACAGATAGCAATCAGCCCCAGCATTTT. It encodes CASLPWTDSNQPQHF. The chain employs TRBV10-2 and TRBJ1-5, with D perhaps TRBD1 (6 bases). CDR3 length equals 15 residues. Trimming removed 8 bases at V and 0 bases at J, with 14 bases between. Per the germline V gene, CDR1 is WSHSY and CDR2 is SAAADI.

The chain couples TRBV27 to TRBJ1-3; 8 nucleotides align to TRBD1. The CDR3 spans 15 residues. Germline V CDR1 and CDR2: MNHEY, SMNVEV (reference sequence). V shed 6 bases, J shed 3 bases, and the junction held 7 bases outside the gene matches. The CDR3 is CASRPWTGSGNTIYF. Written as DNA, the CDR3 is TGTGCCAGCAGACCATGGACAGGGAGTGGAAACACCATATATTTT.

The CDR3: CSVNSQVEQFF. CDR3 coding DNA: TGCAGCGTTAACTCCCAGGTCGAGCAGTTCTTC. The V and J genes are TRBV29-1 and TRBJ2-1, with D hard to call. The CDR3 sequence is 11 residues long. V shed 5 bases and J shed 10 bases, with 12 bases lying between them. Germline lookup yields CDR1 SQVTM and CDR2 ANQGSEA.

The rearrangement links TRBV7-9 to TRBJ2-1, with 11 bases fitting TRBD2. Germline CDR1 reads SEHNR; CDR2 reads FQNEAQ (reference sequence). V dropped 4 bases and J dropped 10; count of bases not matched to a gene: 9. This CDR3 spans 15 amino acids. Here the CDR3 DNA reads TGTGCCAGCAGCTCAGGGCTAGCGGGGGGTGTCGAGCAGTTCTTC. Amino acid sequence: CASSSGLAGGVEQFF.

V usage is TRBV4-1 and J usage is TRBJ1-1; 9 nucleotides line up with TRBD1. CDR1 is MGHRA, CDR2 YSYEKL, per germline. V trimming: 0 bases; J trimming: 0 bases; junction bases outside the gene matches: 5. The CDR3 has 17 residues. The CDR3 reads CASSQDGDRELNTEAFF. CDR3 coding DNA: TGCGCCAGCAGCCAAGATGGGGACAGGGAACTGAACACTGAAGCTTTCTTT.

This clone was observed a handful of times. The CDR3 DNA reads TGTGCCAGCAGTTACCGTGCGGGGGGCGTGGAGCAGTACTTC. Its translation: CASSYRAGGVEQYF. The V and J genes are TRBV6-5 and TRBJ2-7; 8 nucleotides match TRBD2. The V and J ends lost 2 bases and 7 bases, in that order; junction bases with no gene match: 7. In germline, CDR1 is MNHEY, CDR2 SVGAGI. The CDR3 runs to 14 residues.

This clone showed up just a few times. The chain employs TRBV19 and TRBJ1-1; D gene ambiguous. The V end was cut by 3 bases, the J end by 8 bases, with 10 bases between. This CDR3 comprises 12 residues. Per the germline V gene, CDR1 is LNHDA and CDR2 is SQIVND (reference sequence). The CDR3 spells CASSIEAPEAFF. The CDR3, as DNA: TGTGCCAGTAGTATCGAGGCCCCCGAAGCTTTCTTT.

This clone was observed a handful of times. The V call is TRBV13, the J call TRBJ1-2; tentatively, D is TRBD1 (5 bases). The CDR3 is 14 amino acids. Trimming left V 3 bases short and J 4 bases short, with 12 bases between. Germline V CDR1 and CDR2: PRHDT, FYEKMQ (reference sequence). The CDR3, as DNA: TGTGCCAGCAGCTTCCAGGGAAATCCCTATGGCTACACCTTC. It codes for CASSFQGNPYGYTF.

A remark on this clone: One end of the junction varies from germline; a read error may be responsible. The rearrangement uses TRBV7-2 and TRBJ2-6, with D perhaps matching TRBD1 (5 bases). The CDR3 is 16 amino acids. Germline V gene data show CDR1 as SGHTA and CDR2 as FQGNSA. CDR3 in DNA: TGTGCCAGCAGCCTAGGGTTCTTGTCTGGGGCTAACGTCCTGACTTTC. This codes for CASSLGFLSGANVLTF.

The genes are TRBV27 and TRBJ2-7; TRBD1 matches 7 bases. V lost 3 bases, J lost 2 bases, and 1 base stayed unmatched. Per germline, CDR1 MNHEY and CDR2 SMNVEV (reference sequence). The CDR3 is 13 residues long. CDR3 sequence reads: CASSLGQTYEQYF. The CDR3 DNA sequence: TGTGCCAGCAGTTTGGGACAGACCTACGAGCAGTACTTC.

The rearrangement uses TRBV30 and TRBJ1-1; D remains unclear. The CDR3 loop spans 13 amino acids. V lost 0 bases, J lost 0 bases, and 5 bases lay in between. Germline-derived CDR1 and CDR2 are GTSNPN and SVGIG (reference sequence). The CDR3 region is CAWSVRVNTEAFF. The DNA for the CDR3 is TGTGCCTGGAGTGTACGGGTGAACACTGAAGCTTTCTTT.

V is TRBV4-1 and J is TRBJ2-3, with 9 bases aligning to TRBD2. The germline V gene has CDR1 MGHRA and CDR2 YSYEKL. The CDR3 runs 17 residues. J lost 3 bases, V lost 1 base, and 8 bases had no gene match. CDR3 sequence reads: CASSQVIAAGGTDTQYF. CDR3 DNA: TGCGCCAGCAGCCAAGTGATAGCCGCGGGGGGGACAGATACGCAGTATTTT.

In DNA form, the CDR3 reads TGTGCCAGCAGCCCAGGGACTAGCGCAGATACGCAGTATTTT. Protein: CASSPGTSADTQYF. The chain joins TRBV7-2 to TRBJ2-3, with 10 bases fitting TRBD2. This CDR3 region has 14 residues. V gave up 5 bases and J gave up 4 bases; unmatched junction bases: 3. Germline CDR1 and CDR2: SGHTA and FQGNSA.

The chain uses TRBV9 and TRBJ1-4, with a weak D call TRBD1 (6 bases). The V end lost 4 bases, the J end lost 7 bases, and 14 bases lay between the germline ends. Germline lookup yields CDR1 SGDLS and CDR2 YYNGEE. The CDR3 spans 14 residues. CDR3 nucleotides: TGTGCCAGCAGCACACGGACAGATGGTGAAAAACTGTTTTTT. It is translated as CASSTRTDGEKLFF.

There are many counts of this clone. The J gene is TRBJ2-1, the V gene TRBV6-1; TRBD2 agrees at 11 bases. V was pared by 3 bases and J by 0 bases, with 4 bases of the junction left unmatched. This CDR3 comprises 17 residues. Germline CDR1 and CDR2: MNHNS and SASEGT. CDR3 amino acids: CASSEGTSGLSYNEQFF. CDR3 nucleotide sequence: TGTGCCAGCAGTGAGGGGACTAGCGGACTCTCCTACAATGAGCAGTTCTTC.

This rearrangement joins TRBV13 to TRBJ2-7; 11 nucleotides match TRBD2. Germline CDR1 is PRHDT and CDR2 is FYEKMQ (reference sequence). V was clipped by 5 bases and J by 4 bases; unmatched bases: 10. The CDR3 length is 16 residues. The CDR3 nucleotides read TGTGCCAGCAGCCATCTTAGCGGGGGGGCCAGGTACGAGCAGTACTTC. It specifies CASSHLSGGARYEQYF. The variable domain in full, with the rest retrieved from reference TRBV13 and TRBJ2-7, is AAGVIQSPRHLIKEKRETATLKCYPIPRHDTVYWYQQGPGQDPQFLISFYEKMQSDKGSIPDRFSAQQFSDYHSELNMSSLELGDSALYFCASSHLSGGARYEQYFGPGTRLTVT.

This clone came up a few times. The gene calls are TRBV9 and TRBJ1-5; no clear D gene. V was pared by 0 bases and J by 0 bases, with 7 bases between. Germline loops: CDR1 SGDLS, CDR2 YYNGEE. The CDR3 is 15 amino acids. As DNA, the CDR3 is TGTGCCAGCAGCGTAGGGGAGTATAGCAATCAGCCCCAGCATTTT. Translating it yields CASSVGEYSNQPQHF.

The genes are TRBV9 and TRBJ2-1; D is possibly TRBD2 (6 bases). Germline loops: CDR1 SGDLS, CDR2 YYNGEE. Trimming pared 1 base from V and 7 bases from J, leaving 15 bases between. This CDR3 is 15 amino acids long. CDR3 region: CASSVLSGEYNEQFF. CDR3 sequence (DNA): TGTGCCAGCAGCGTATTATCGGGGGAGTATAATGAGCAGTTCTTC.

The chain carries TRBV4-2 and TRBJ2-3; weak D call: TRBD1 (6 bases). The germline V gene encodes CDR1 LGHNA and CDR2 YNFKEQ. The CDR3 has 13 amino acids. V lost 1 base to trimming and J lost 10 bases, with 12 bases between them. The CDR3 loop reads CASSQGGHQAQYF. The CDR3 coding sequence is TGTGCCAGCAGCCAAGGGGGACACCAGGCGCAGTATTTT.

CDR3 DNA sequence: TGCGCCAGCAGCGGTAGCGGGGGGGTCCAAGAGACCCAGTACTTC. The encoded protein is CASSGSGGVQETQYF. This chain uses TRBV4-1 with TRBJ2-5; the match to TRBD2 covers 11 bases. V was pared by 5 bases and J by 1 base, with 3 bases of the junction left unmatched. The CDR3 sequence is 15 residues long. Germline V gives CDR1 MGHRA, CDR2 YSYEKL.

This rearrangement joins TRBV4-2 to TRBJ2-1; 12 nucleotides align to TRBD2. CDR1 LGHNA and CDR2 YNFKEQ come from the germline V gene. Unmatched junction bases numbered 4, after V lost 0 bases and J lost 7 bases. The CDR3 has 16 amino acids. The CDR3 DNA follows: TGTGCCAGCAGCCAAGACCTAGCGGGGGGGCTAAATGAGCAGTTCTTC. Translated: CASSQDLAGGLNEQFF.

This clone was observed a handful of times. V usage is TRBV7-9 and J usage is TRBJ2-2, with D possibly being TRBD2 (6 bases). This CDR3 has 16 residues. Per germline, CDR1 SEHNR and CDR2 FQNEAQ (reference sequence). Trimming took 6 bases from V and 0 from J, leaving 14 bases between them. The DNA for the CDR3 is TGTGCCAGCAGGGAGGGGCTGAGCGCGAACACCGGGGAGCTGTTTTTT. Residues: CASREGLSANTGELFF. The full variable domain, completed using reference TRBV7-9 and TRBJ2-2, is DTGVSQNPRHKITKRGQNVTFRCDPISEHNRLYWYRQTLGQGPEFLTYFQNEAQLEKSRLLSDRFSAERPKGSFSTLEIQRTEQGDSAMYLCASREGLSANTGELFFGEGSRLTVL.